These T cell receptor beta chains were read from a single sample in a study of blood T cell repertoires in COVID-19. The protocol was immunoSEQ multiplex PCR, while the TCRdb copy is restricted to in-frame clones and leaves out a portion. Of some 90,000 clones in the sample, 80% are singletons; the top ten hold under 20%. The sample was peripheral blood. These receptors were collected from a human donor in a cohort sampled during active COVID-19. Both conserved end residues are part of each CDR3. The order of the fields is V gene, D gene, clone size, J gene, CDR3 DNA, CDR3 protein. The D gene is left open where the match is weak. Clone size is shown for a subset of rows, as once, few, many or a class of expanded clone.

V gene: TRBV5-1; D gene: -; clone size: -; J gene: TRBJ1-3; CDR3 DNA: TGCGCCAGCAGCCCCAGAGGGCCTGGAAACACCATATATTTT; CDR3 protein: CASSPRGPGNTIYF
V gene: TRBV5-4; D gene: -; clone size: few; J gene: TRBJ1-6; CDR3 DNA: TGTGCCAGCCACTTTAGGGCAGGGGAGAATTCACCCCTCCACTTT; CDR3 protein: CASHFRAGENSPLHF
V gene: TRBV5-1; D gene: -; clone size: -; J gene: TRBJ1-1; CDR3 DNA: TGCGCCAGCAGCTTGGATAGACAGATGAACACTGAAGCTTTCTTT; CDR3 protein: CASSLDRQMNTEAFF
V gene: TRBV27; D gene: -; clone size: -; J gene: TRBJ2-7; CDR3 DNA: TGTGCCAGCAGTTTTACAAACTTAGGAGTCTACGAGCAGTACTTC; CDR3 protein: CASSFTNLGVYEQYF
V gene: TRBV19; D gene: -; clone size: -; J gene: TRBJ2-7; CDR3 DNA: TGTGCCAGTAGTAGGGCCCCCTTGGCTGGGGCAGGCCTAAGAGACTACGAGCAGTACTTC; CDR3 protein: CASSRAPLAGAGLRDYEQYF
V gene: TRBV27; D gene: -; clone size: -; J gene: TRBJ2-7; CDR3 DNA: TGTGCCAGCAAAAGGGGAGGAGGCGAGCAGTACTTC; CDR3 protein: CASKRGGGEQYF
V gene: TRBV5-1; D gene: -; clone size: -; J gene: TRBJ2-5; CDR3 DNA: TGCGCCAGCAGCGGGGGCTTCGGAGAGACCCAGTACTTC; CDR3 protein: CASSGGFGETQYF
V gene: TRBV6-5; D gene: -; clone size: -; J gene: TRBJ2-7; CDR3 DNA: TGTGCGGCCCAGGGGCCGGGGGAGCAGTACTTC; CDR3 protein: CAAQGPGEQYF
V gene: TRBV29-1; D gene: TRBD1; clone size: once; J gene: TRBJ2-7; CDR3 DNA: TGCAGCGTTGTGCGACAGGGGCTCCCCTACGAGCAGTACTTC; CDR3 protein: CSVVRQGLPYEQYF
V gene: TRBV28; D gene: TRBD1; clone size: -; J gene: TRBJ1-2; CDR3 DNA: TGTGCCAGCAGTTTAACAGGGGTATGGGGCTACACCTTC; CDR3 protein: CASSLTGVWGYTF
V gene: TRBV5-1; D gene: -; clone size: -; J gene: TRBJ2-5; CDR3 DNA: TGCGCCAGCAGCTTGCCAGGCCGGGAGACCCAGTACTTC; CDR3 protein: CASSLPGRETQYF
V gene: TRBV28; D gene: -; clone size: -; J gene: TRBJ2-6; CDR3 DNA: TGTGCCAGCAGCCGCCGTACAGTGGGCCCGGCCAACGTCCTGACTTTC; CDR3 protein: CASSRRTVGPANVLTF
V gene: TRBV23-1; D gene: -; clone size: -; J gene: TRBJ1-5; CDR3 DNA: TGCGCCAGCAGTAAAAGTGGGGGGGAGGATCAGCCCCAGCATTTT; CDR3 protein: CASSKSGGEDQPQHF
V gene: TRBV3-1/TRBV3-2; D gene: -; clone size: -; J gene: TRBJ1-3; CDR3 DNA: TGTGCCAGCAGCCAAGGCGTAAACGCTGGAAACACCATATATTTT; CDR3 protein: CASSQGVNAGNTIYF
V gene: TRBV6-5; D gene: -; clone size: -; J gene: TRBJ1-2; CDR3 DNA: TGTGCCAGCAGTTACTCCAGGAACTATGGCTACACCTTC; CDR3 protein: CASSYSRNYGYTF
V gene: TRBV7-6; D gene: -; clone size: -; J gene: TRBJ1-1; CDR3 DNA: TGTGCCAGCAGCACCAGGGTGAACACTGAAGCTTTCTTT; CDR3 protein: CASSTRVNTEAFF
V gene: TRBV5-1; D gene: -; clone size: -; J gene: TRBJ1-2; CDR3 DNA: TGCGCCAGCAGTTTAGGGGGGGCGGCTTATGGCTACACCTTC; CDR3 protein: CASSLGGAAYGYTF
V gene: TRBV4-1; D gene: -; clone size: -; J gene: TRBJ1-4; CDR3 DNA: TGCGCCAGCAGCCAAGATAGGTCCGGGACAAAGAATGAAAAACTGTTTTTT; CDR3 protein: CASSQDRSGTKNEKLFF
V gene: TRBV19; D gene: -; clone size: -; J gene: TRBJ2-1; CDR3 DNA: TGTGCCAGTAGTATAGGACAGAACAATGAGCAGTTCTTC; CDR3 protein: CASSIGQNNEQFF
V gene: TRBV2; D gene: -; clone size: -; J gene: TRBJ2-5; CDR3 DNA: TGTGCCAGCCTTCAGGGGGGTACAAAGACCCAGTACTTC; CDR3 protein: CASLQGGTKTQYF
V gene: TRBV15; D gene: -; clone size: few; J gene: TRBJ1-3; CDR3 DNA: TGTGCCACCAGCAGGACAGCCCGTGGATCTGGAAACACCATATATTTT; CDR3 protein: CATSRTARGSGNTIYF
V gene: TRBV29-1; D gene: -; clone size: -; J gene: TRBJ2-7; CDR3 DNA: TGCAGCGTCACGCAGGGGTTCCTCAGCTCCTACGAGCAGTACTTC; CDR3 protein: CSVTQGFLSSYEQYF
V gene: TRBV3-1/TRBV3-2; D gene: TRBD2; clone size: -; J gene: TRBJ2-5; CDR3 DNA: TGTGCCAGCAGCCAAGTACGGCTAGCGGGGCAAGAGACCCAGTACTTC; CDR3 protein: CASSQVRLAGQETQYF
V gene: TRBV6-5; D gene: TRBD1; clone size: -; J gene: TRBJ1-1; CDR3 DNA: TGTGCCAGCAGTCGACAGGGACAGAGGAACACTGAAGCTTTCTTT; CDR3 protein: CASSRQGQRNTEAFF
V gene: TRBV19; D gene: -; clone size: -; J gene: TRBJ1-2; CDR3 DNA: TGTGCCAGTAGTCGTGGGCGCCGAAACTATGGCTACACCTTC; CDR3 protein: CASSRGRRNYGYTF
V gene: TRBV27; D gene: TRBD1; clone size: -; J gene: TRBJ2-6; CDR3 DNA: TGTGCCAGCAGTTTAGGACAGGGTCGAACTGGGGCCAACGTCCTGACTTTC; CDR3 protein: CASSLGQGRTGANVLTF
V gene: TRBV6-1; D gene: TRBD2; clone size: -; J gene: TRBJ2-7; CDR3 DNA: TGTGCCAGCAGTGAATGGCTAGCGGGAGTCCACGAGCAGTACTTC; CDR3 protein: CASSEWLAGVHEQYF
V gene: TRBV30; D gene: -; clone size: -; J gene: TRBJ2-7; CDR3 DNA: TGTGCCTGGAGTGTGGGGGGGCACGAGCAGTACTTC; CDR3 protein: CAWSVGGHEQYF
V gene: TRBV5-1; D gene: -; clone size: few; J gene: TRBJ2-2; CDR3 DNA: TGCGCCAGCAGCTCGGCCGGGGGGCAGGGCACCGGGGAGCTGTTTTTT; CDR3 protein: CASSSAGGQGTGELFF
V gene: TRBV10-3; D gene: -; clone size: -; J gene: TRBJ1-1; CDR3 DNA: TGTGCCATCGGGTGGAGGGGGAACACTGAAGCTTTCTTT; CDR3 protein: CAIGWRGNTEAFF
V gene: TRBV4-1; D gene: TRBD1; clone size: -; J gene: TRBJ2-7; CDR3 DNA: TGCGCCAGCAGCGTCCGGGACAGGGGCCACGAGCAGTACTTC; CDR3 protein: CASSVRDRGHEQYF
V gene: TRBV28; D gene: TRBD1; clone size: -; J gene: TRBJ1-6; CDR3 DNA: TGTGCCAGCAGTCGACAGGGGGCGCGTAATTCACCCCTCCACTTT; CDR3 protein: CASSRQGARNSPLHF
V gene: TRBV9; D gene: -; clone size: -; J gene: TRBJ1-1; CDR3 DNA: TGTGCCAGCAGCGACCAGCTAGGCACTGAAGCTTTCTTT; CDR3 protein: CASSDQLGTEAFF
V gene: TRBV30; D gene: TRBD2; clone size: once; J gene: TRBJ2-7; CDR3 DNA: TGTGCCTGGAGCGGACTAGCGGGAGCGGGGGAGCAGTACTTC; CDR3 protein: CAWSGLAGAGEQYF
V gene: TRBV30; D gene: TRBD2; clone size: once; J gene: TRBJ2-7; CDR3 DNA: TGTGCCTCAAAGGGACTAGCGGGATCGAGCTCCTACGAGCAGTACTTC; CDR3 protein: CASKGLAGSSSYEQYF
V gene: TRBV3-1/TRBV3-2; D gene: -; clone size: -; J gene: TRBJ1-2; CDR3 DNA: TGTGCCAGCAGCCTCCAGGGGAGGGAGGGCTACACCTTC; CDR3 protein: CASSLQGREGYTF
V gene: TRBV6-5; D gene: TRBD2; clone size: -; J gene: TRBJ2-1; CDR3 DNA: TGTGCCAGCAGTTCGCTTGCTAGCGGGGGGCGGGATGGGCAGTTCTTC; CDR3 protein: CASSSLASGGRDGQFF
V gene: TRBV5-1; D gene: TRBD2; clone size: -; J gene: TRBJ2-7; CDR3 DNA: TGCGCCAGCAGCTTCAGCGGGAGATTAGGTAGGGGGGTCGACGAGCAGTACTTC; CDR3 protein: CASSFSGRLGRGVDEQYF
V gene: TRBV5-1; D gene: TRBD1; clone size: -; J gene: TRBJ2-7; CDR3 DNA: TGCGCCAGCAGCGTGGGGACAGGGGTACACGAGCAGTACTTC; CDR3 protein: CASSVGTGVHEQYF
V gene: TRBV3-1/TRBV3-2; D gene: TRBD1; clone size: -; J gene: TRBJ1-2; CDR3 DNA: TGTGCCAGCAGCCGCTCCCCAGGGGGCGACTATGGCTACACCTTC; CDR3 protein: CASSRSPGGDYGYTF
V gene: TRBV12-3/TRBV12-4; D gene: TRBD2; clone size: -; J gene: TRBJ2-1; CDR3 DNA: TGTGCCAGCAGTCCTAGCGGCGCCAATGAGCAGTTCTTC; CDR3 protein: CASSPSGANEQFF
V gene: TRBV27; D gene: -; clone size: -; J gene: TRBJ1-2; CDR3 DNA: TGTGCCAGTAAGACAGGTGTGAATGGCTACACCTTC; CDR3 protein: CASKTGVNGYTF
V gene: TRBV27; D gene: -; clone size: -; J gene: TRBJ2-6; CDR3 DNA: TGTGCCAGCAGTTCAGGGATGGGCTGGGGGGCCAACGTCCTGACTTTC; CDR3 protein: CASSSGMGWGANVLTF
V gene: TRBV5-8; D gene: TRBD1; clone size: few; J gene: TRBJ1-3; CDR3 DNA: TGTGCCAGCACTTACGGGACAGGGGTAAACACCATATATTTT; CDR3 protein: CASTYGTGVNTIYF
V gene: TRBV27; D gene: -; clone size: -; J gene: TRBJ2-7; CDR3 DNA: TGTGCCAGCAGTTTAGCCCACAGCTCCTACGAGCAGTACTTC; CDR3 protein: CASSLAHSSYEQYF
V gene: TRBV30; D gene: TRBD1; clone size: -; J gene: TRBJ2-2; CDR3 DNA: TGTGCCTGTCCCGGGACAGGGGGGACCGGGGAGCTGTTTTTT; CDR3 protein: CACPGTGGTGELFF
V gene: TRBV19; D gene: TRBD1; clone size: -; J gene: TRBJ1-1; CDR3 DNA: TGTGCCAGTAGTTTCCGGGACAGGGGAGCTTTCTTT; CDR3 protein: CASSFRDRGAFF
V gene: TRBV28; D gene: -; clone size: once; J gene: TRBJ2-7; CDR3 DNA: TGTGCCAGCAGCACCTTGGGGGCAGCAACCTACGAGCAGTACTTC; CDR3 protein: CASSTLGAATYEQYF
V gene: TRBV7-3; D gene: TRBD1; clone size: -; J gene: TRBJ2-7; CDR3 DNA: TGTGCCAGCAGCCCGGGGACAGGGAGCTACGAGCAGTACTTC; CDR3 protein: CASSPGTGSYEQYF